This TCR beta chain stems from a study of blood T cell repertoires in COVID-19 (TCRdb year 2020). Looking at the study overall: Collaborator samples came from the United States, Italy and Spain and covered acute and convalescent phases of COVID-19. The material from the prospective study consisted of cDNA or gDNA derived from T cells, B-cell-depleted T cells, or PBMCs. Where available, HLA class I and class II types were taken from metadata supplied by the sample provider and were not determined by assay-based typing. A freely available public database, intended as a resource for researchers studying the immune response to SARS-CoV-2, is where the repertoires were released. The dataset comprised deeply sampled blood TCRbeta repertoires from subjects exposed to, actively infected with, or recovered from COVID-19. The sample metadata nearly always contained a de-identified subject ID, COVID-19 status, age in years and sex. The samples were drawn from two sources: the first 160 participants of the ongoing ImmuneRACE study, and some 1,300 subjects contributed by 6 global collaborators.

What the work shows at the level of the full study, not this receptor alone: How much clinical and demographic metadata was included differed by source and by participant, and the metadata was provided uncurated.

The CDR3, from cysteine to phenylalanine, totals 10 residues. Kept here is only the CDR3 DNA, which spans 30 bases and is read in frame from base 1. Trimming removed 6 bases from V and 7 bases from J, leaving 8 bases between the germline ends. CDR1 is given as DFQATT and CDR2 as SNEGSKA, both from the germline V gene (reference sequence). Note on this clone: Its antigen remains undetermined. Base qualities are not provided; no much larger clone lies one nucleotide away.

The immunoSEQ Assay, a bias-controlled multiplex PCR, was used to amplify TCRbeta CDR3 regions from genomic DNA. As for the authors' bioinformatics: The number of nucleated cells in each sample was estimated by amplification of reference gene primers within the assay. Sequence reads were collapsed and filtered to measure the absolute abundance of every unique TCRbeta CDR3 rearrangement. Productive Simpson clonality was computed per sample as the square root of Simpson's diversity index over productive rearrangements. As stored in TCRdb, this immuneACCESS dataset retains in-frame rearrangements with V and J assigned. A fraction of the clones does not appear; measured against another copy, unresolved V genes explain less than half of the discrepancy, and the remainder lacks a known reason. V and J calls and clone size are copied from that table; D and trimming were computed from the DNA. The sample data list nearly 50,000 clones, and about 88% of these were observed just once. The top ten constitute about 5% of the sample.

Collaborating institutions collected whole blood in K2EDTA tubes following their own protocols. Collaborator samples were shipped for TCRbeta analysis as frozen whole blood, isolated PBMCs, or DNA extracted from either sample type. The chain is made from TRBV20-1 and TRBJ2-3; tentative D gene TRBD1, with 5 bases matching. Sequenced: peripheral blood. The sequence came from a man in his forties with active COVID-19. The nucleotides read TGCAGTGCCAGGGAAAATACGCAGTATTTT. This codes for CSARENTQYF.